The rows below give T cell receptor beta chains drawn from one sample of a study of cytomegalovirus exposure and HLA in healthy donors. Assay: immunoSEQ multiplex PCR; the TCRdb copy retains only in-frame clones and omits some. The table shows fewer than 150,000 clones, with 75% occurring only once. The material sequenced was PBMCs. These receptor sequences come from a man aged 30-40 years in good health and CMV-seronegative. The CDR3 runs from the conserved cysteine through the conserved F or W. A D gene is named only where the DNA matches it firmly. Expanded clones get a size class; other rows say once, few or many, or leave the size out.

>TRBD1|TRBJ1-4|NA|TRBV7-2
CASSLQGQRNEKLFF
TGTGCCAGCAGCTTACAGGGACAGAGAAATGAAAAACTGTTTTTT
>TRBD2|TRBJ2-1|NA|TRBV9
CASSVEGLAGSVNEQFF
TGTGCCAGCAGCGTAGAGGGGCTAGCGGGTTCGGTCAATGAGCAGTTCTTC
>NA|TRBJ1-1|few|TRBV28
CASRTDTLNTEAFF
TGTGCCAGCAGGACGGACACGTTAAACACTGAAGCTTTCTTT
>NA|TRBJ2-6|few|TRBV11-3
CASSLGGGRANVLTF
TGTGCCAGCAGCTTAGGGGGGGGCAGGGCCAACGTCCTGACTTTC
>NA|TRBJ2-3|once|TRBV7-3
CASSPRTLGDTQYF
TGTGCCAGCAGCCCCAGGACTCTGGGCGATACGCAGTATTTT
>TRBD1|TRBJ1-5|NA|TRBV28
CASSSGGAGNQPQHF
TGTGCCAGCAGTTCAGGGGGCGCGGGAAATCAGCCCCAGCATTTT
>TRBD2|TRBJ2-1|NA|TRBV7-2
CASSLEGLAGALPYNEQFF
TGTGCCAGCAGCTTAGAAGGACTAGCGGGGGCCTTGCCCTACAATGAGCAGTTCTTC
>NA|TRBJ1-1|NA|TRBV30
CAWSVIKGDTAAFF
TGTGCCTGGAGTGTAATCAAAGGGGACACTGCAGCTTTCTTT
>TRBD2|TRBJ2-3|NA|TRBV5-1
CASSPSGKGSTDTQYF
TGCGCCAGCAGCCCAAGCGGGAAGGGGAGCACAGATACGCAGTATTTT
>NA|TRBJ2-1|few|TRBV6-5
CASSYQQGDEQFF
TGTGCCAGCAGTTACCAACAGGGTGATGAGCAGTTCTTC
>NA|TRBJ1-4|NA|TRBV18
CASSPRETGLGKLFF
TGTGCCAGCTCACCTAGAGAAACAGGGCTTGGAAAACTGTTTTTT
>TRBD1|TRBJ2-5|NA|TRBV2
CASSYYRGEETQYF
TGTGCCAGCAGCTATTACAGGGGTGAGGAGACCCAGTACTTC
>TRBD1|TRBJ1-1|NA|TRBV27
CASRSGTGGMNTEAFF
TGTGCCAGCAGGTCCGGGACAGGGGGAATGAACACTGAAGCTTTCTTT
>NA|TRBJ2-7|NA|TRBV30
CAWSGTGGRNEQYF
TGTGCCTGGAGTGGTACCGGGGGTAGGAACGAGCAGTACTTC
>NA|TRBJ2-1|once|TRBV2
CAGGFLADNEQFF
TGTGCCGGAGGGTTTTTGGCAGACAATGAGCAGTTCTTC
>TRBD1|TRBJ2-7|NA|TRBV6-6
CASSRGQTYEQYF
TGTGCCAGCAGCCGGGGACAGACTTACGAGCAGTACTTC
>NA|TRBJ2-2|NA|TRBV29-1
CSVAQGTGELFF
TGCAGCGTTGCACAGGGAACCGGGGAGCTGTTTTTT
>TRBD1|TRBJ1-5|few|TRBV5-5
CASSPKGQWDQPQHF
TGTGCCAGCAGCCCAAAGGGACAGTGGGATCAGCCCCAGCATTTT
>TRBD1|TRBJ1-1|few|TRBV2
CASRGIQGPEAFF
TGTGCCAGCAGAGGGATACAGGGGCCTGAAGCTTTCTTT
>NA|TRBJ2-3|NA|TRBV5-1
CASSGLAATTSTDTQYF
TGCGCCAGCAGCGGCCTCGCGGCGACGACTAGCACAGATACGCAGTATTTT